This T cell receptor beta chain came from a study of human T cells and chemical hapten exposure. MiXCR, run by TCRdb on the RACE reads, gives a single entry per CDR3 protein. The sample has roughly 120,000 distinct CDR3 sequences, roughly 9% seen once; the top ten hold approximately 1.6%. Germline V lookup: CDR1 MDHEN, CDR2 SYDVKM. V gave up 6 bases and J gave up 4 bases, with 13 bases separating them. The CDR3 loop spans 14 amino acids. As to time point: healthy volunteer bleed at 2 weeks. Sequencing started from total RNA isolated from unfractionated whole blood. The sequence came from a male donor in good health. Some clones in this sample may be carry-over from other donors' samples. This chain links TRBV28 with TRBJ1-5; tentative D call: TRBD1 (5 bases). Source material: whole blood. The CDR3 DNA reads TGTGCCAGCAGGGGAGCCACAGGTAATCAGCCCCAGCATTTT. Translating it yields CASRGATGNQPQHF.